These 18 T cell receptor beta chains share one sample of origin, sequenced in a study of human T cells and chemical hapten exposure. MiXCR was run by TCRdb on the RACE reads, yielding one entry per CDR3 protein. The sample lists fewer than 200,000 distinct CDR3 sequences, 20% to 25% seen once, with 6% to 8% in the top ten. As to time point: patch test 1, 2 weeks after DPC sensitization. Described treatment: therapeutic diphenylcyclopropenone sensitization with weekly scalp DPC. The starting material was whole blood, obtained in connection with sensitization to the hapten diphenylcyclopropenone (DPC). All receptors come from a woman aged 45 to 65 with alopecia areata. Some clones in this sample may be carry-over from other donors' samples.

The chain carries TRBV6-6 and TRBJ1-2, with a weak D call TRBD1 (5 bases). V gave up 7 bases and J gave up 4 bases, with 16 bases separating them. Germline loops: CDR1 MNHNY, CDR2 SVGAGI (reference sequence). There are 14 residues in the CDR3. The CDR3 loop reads CASITWGETYGYTF. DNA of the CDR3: TGTGCCAGCATAACATGGGGGGAGACCTATGGCTACACCTTC.

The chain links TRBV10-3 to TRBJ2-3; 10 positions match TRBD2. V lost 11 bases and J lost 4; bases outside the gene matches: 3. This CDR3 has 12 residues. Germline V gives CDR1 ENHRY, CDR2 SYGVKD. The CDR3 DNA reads TGTGCCGGTAGCGGGAGGTCAGATACGCAGTATTTT. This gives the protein CAGSGRSDTQYF.

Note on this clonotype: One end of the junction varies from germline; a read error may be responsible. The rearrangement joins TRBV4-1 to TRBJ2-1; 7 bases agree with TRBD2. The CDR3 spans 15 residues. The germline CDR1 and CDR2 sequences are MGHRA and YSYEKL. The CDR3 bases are TGCGCCAGCAGCCAAGAAGGCAGGGACTACGATGAGCAGTTCTTC. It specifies CASSQEGRDYDEQFF.

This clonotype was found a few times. The CDR3 spells CSASRGIGTDTQYF. The CDR3 region has the DNA TGCAGTGCTAGCCGGGGGATCGGCACAGATACGCAGTATTTT. The chain is built from TRBV20-1 and TRBJ2-3, with D possibly being TRBD2 (6 bases). Between the trimmed V and J ends, which lost 3 bases and 1 base, there was a span of 11 bases. The length of the CDR3 is 14 residues. Germline V gives CDR1 DFQATT, CDR2 SNEGSKA (reference sequence).

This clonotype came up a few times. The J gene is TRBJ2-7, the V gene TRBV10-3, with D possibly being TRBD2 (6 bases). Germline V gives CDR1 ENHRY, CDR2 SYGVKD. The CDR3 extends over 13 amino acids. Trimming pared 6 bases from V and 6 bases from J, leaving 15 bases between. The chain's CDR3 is CAIRVREAVEQYF. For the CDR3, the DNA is TGTGCCATCAGAGTTAGGGAGGCCGTCGAGCAGTACTTC.

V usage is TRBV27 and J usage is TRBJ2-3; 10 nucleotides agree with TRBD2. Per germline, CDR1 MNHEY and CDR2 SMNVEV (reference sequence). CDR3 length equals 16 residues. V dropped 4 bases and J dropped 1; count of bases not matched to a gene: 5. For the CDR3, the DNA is TGTGCCAGCAGTTCGCCTAGCGGGAGTGGCACAGATACGCAGTATTTT. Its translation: CASSSPSGSGTDTQYF.

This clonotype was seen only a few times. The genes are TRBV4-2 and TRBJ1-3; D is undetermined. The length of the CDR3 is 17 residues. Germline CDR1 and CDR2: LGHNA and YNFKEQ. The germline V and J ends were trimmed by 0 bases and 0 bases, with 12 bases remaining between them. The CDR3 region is CASSQDVGHHSGNTIYF. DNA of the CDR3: TGTGCCAGCAGCCAAGATGTTGGGCACCACTCTGGAAACACCATATATTTT.

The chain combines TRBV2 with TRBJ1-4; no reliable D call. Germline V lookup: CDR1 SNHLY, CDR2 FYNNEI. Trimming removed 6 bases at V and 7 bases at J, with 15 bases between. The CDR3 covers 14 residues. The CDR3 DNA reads TGTGCCAGCAGCGTCGGGAGGTTTGGTGAAAAACTGTTTTTT. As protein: CASSVGRFGEKLFF.

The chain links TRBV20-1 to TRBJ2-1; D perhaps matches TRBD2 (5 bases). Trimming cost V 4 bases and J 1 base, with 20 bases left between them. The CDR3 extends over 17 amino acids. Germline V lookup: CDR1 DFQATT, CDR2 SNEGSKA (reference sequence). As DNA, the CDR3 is TGCAGTGCTACCCGCCGGGGAGCGGCGCTTTCCTACAATGAGCAGTTCTTC. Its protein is CSATRRGAALSYNEQFF.

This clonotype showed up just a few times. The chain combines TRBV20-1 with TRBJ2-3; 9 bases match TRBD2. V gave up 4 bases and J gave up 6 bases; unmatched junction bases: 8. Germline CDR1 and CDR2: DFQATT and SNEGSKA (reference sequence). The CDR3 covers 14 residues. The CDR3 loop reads CSANQREVGDTQYF. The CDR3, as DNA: TGCAGTGCTAACCAGCGGGAGGTGGGGGATACGCAGTATTTT.

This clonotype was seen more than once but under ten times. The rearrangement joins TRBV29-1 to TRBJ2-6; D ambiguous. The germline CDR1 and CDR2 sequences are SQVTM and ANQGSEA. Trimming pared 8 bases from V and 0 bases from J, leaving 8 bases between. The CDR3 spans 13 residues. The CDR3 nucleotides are TGCAGCATTAGTTACTCTGGGGCCAACGTCCTGACTTTC. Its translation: CSISYSGANVLTF.

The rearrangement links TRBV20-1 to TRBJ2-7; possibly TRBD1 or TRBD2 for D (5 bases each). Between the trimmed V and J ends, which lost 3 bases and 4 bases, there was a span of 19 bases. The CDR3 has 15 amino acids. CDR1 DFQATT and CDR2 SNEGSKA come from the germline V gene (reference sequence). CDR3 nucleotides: TGCAGTGCTAGTGTGTATGGGCAGAGGGGTTACGAGCAGTACTTC. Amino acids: CSASVYGQRGYEQYF.

The CDR3, as DNA: TGTGCCAGCAGCCCATTCAGAGACAGCTTTTCCTACGAGCAGTACTTC. It translates to CASSPFRDSFSYEQYF. The chain combines TRBV7-2 with TRBJ2-7; D perhaps matches TRBD1 (5 bases). The ends were cut back, 5 bases at V and 1 base at J, with 18 bases in the middle. The CDR3 covers 16 residues. Germline values: CDR1 SGHTA, CDR2 FQGNSA.

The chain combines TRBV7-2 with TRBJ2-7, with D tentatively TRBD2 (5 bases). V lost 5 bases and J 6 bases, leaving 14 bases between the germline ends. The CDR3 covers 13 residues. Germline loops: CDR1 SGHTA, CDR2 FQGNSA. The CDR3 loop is CASSRVRALEQYF. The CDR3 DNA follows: TGTGCCAGCAGCCGGGTGAGGGCGCTCGAGCAGTACTTC.

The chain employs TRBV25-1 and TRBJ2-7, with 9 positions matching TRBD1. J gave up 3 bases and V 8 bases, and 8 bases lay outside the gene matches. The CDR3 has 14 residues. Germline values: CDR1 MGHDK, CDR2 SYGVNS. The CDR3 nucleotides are TGTGCCAGCGGCACTTCGGGACAGGGCTACGAGCAGTACTTC. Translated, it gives CASGTSGQGYEQYF.

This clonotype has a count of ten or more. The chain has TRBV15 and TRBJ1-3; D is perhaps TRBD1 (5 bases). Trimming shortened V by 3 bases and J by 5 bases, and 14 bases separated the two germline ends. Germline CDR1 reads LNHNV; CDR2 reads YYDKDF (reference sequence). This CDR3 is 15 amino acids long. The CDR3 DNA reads TGTGCCACCAGCAGGAAAAGGGGCGATCGAAACACCATATATTTT. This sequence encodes CATSRKRGDRNTIYF.

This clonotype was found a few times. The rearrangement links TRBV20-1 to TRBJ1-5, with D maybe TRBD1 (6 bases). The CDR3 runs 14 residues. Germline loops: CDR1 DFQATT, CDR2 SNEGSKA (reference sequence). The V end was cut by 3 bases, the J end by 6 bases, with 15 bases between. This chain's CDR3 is CSASGGAGTQPQHF. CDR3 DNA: TGCAGTGCTAGCGGGGGGGCGGGGACTCAGCCCCAGCATTTT.

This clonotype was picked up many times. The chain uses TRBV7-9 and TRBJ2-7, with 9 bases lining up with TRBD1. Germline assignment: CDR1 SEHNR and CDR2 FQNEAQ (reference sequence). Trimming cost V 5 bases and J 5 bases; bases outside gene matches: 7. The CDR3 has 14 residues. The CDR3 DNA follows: TGTGCCAGCAGCCCAGGGACAGGGTTCAACGAGCAGTACTTC. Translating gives CASSPGTGFNEQYF.